This TCR beta chain came from a study of shared clonotypes between healthy human individuals. Study as a whole: Each donor's CD4 naive and CD4 memory cells filled three plates apiece, CD8 naive two, and CD8 memory one.

Germline V gene lookup returns CDR1 SGHVS and CDR2 FQNEAQ. The CDR3 spans 15 residues. The germline V and J ends were trimmed by 5 bases and 9 bases, with 22 bases remaining between them. Terminally differentiated effector memory CD45RA+ cells were excluded from the naive CD8 cells, which were CD45RO-negative and positively selected for CCR7. Each subset's genomic DNA was shared equally among a number of immunoSEQ plates. It was 150 to 200 ng DNA, around 32,000 T cell genomes, that sorted-subset replicate PCRs used. Methods used by the authors: Filtering differed because ImmunoSEQ produced junction-only sequences that carried no quality scores. Using immunoSEQ multiplex PCR, the repertoire was profiled, and TCRdb retains in-frame clones only, with some absent. The DNA gave D and trimming, while V, J and clone size come from that table. In the table there are about 2 million clones, over 85% of which are singletons.

The TCR comes from a man between 18 and 29 years old in good health. The V and J genes are TRBV7-8 and TRBJ1-2; a weak D match, TRBD1 (5 bases). The sample taken for sequencing was naive CD8+ T cells sorted from blood. The DNA of the CDR3 is TGTGCCAGCAGCCCAACCCAGGGCTTTGGCCCGAGCTACACCTTC. Protein: CASSPTQGFGPSYTF.